The 20 T cell receptor beta chains below were found in one sample sequenced in a study of cytomegalovirus exposure and HLA in healthy donors. The PCR had 60 Vbeta and 13 Jbeta primers. Data came from immunoSEQ multiplex PCR; TCRdb stores just in-frame clones and leaves some out. Of over 65,000 clones listed, over 70% are singletons. Sequences were obtained from PBMCs. All receptors derive from a man aged 60 to 69 in good health and CMV-seropositive.

This clone has more than one count but fewer than ten. This chain uses TRBV7-9 with TRBJ2-3; D is uncertain. This CDR3 is 16 amino acids long. Trimming took off 5 bases at V and 4 bases at J, with 19 bases between the two ends. CDR1 SEHNR and CDR2 FQNEAQ come from the germline V gene (reference sequence). The CDR3 region is CASSPKAVNRADTQYF. In DNA form, the CDR3 reads TGTGCCAGCAGCCCCAAAGCTGTCAACCGGGCAGATACGCAGTATTTT.

This clone was picked up one time. This chain links TRBV6-5 with TRBJ2-1; D perhaps matches TRBD1 (5 bases). With 3 bases removed from V and 3 bases from J, the gap between germline ends came to 9 bases. CDR1 and CDR2 (germline): MNHEY, SVGAGI. CDR3 length: 14 amino acids. The CDR3 protein is CASSYRDSYNEQFF. CDR3 in DNA: TGTGCCAGCAGTTATCGCGACAGCTACAATGAGCAGTTCTTC.

This chain links TRBV2 with TRBJ2-4; 7 nucleotides line up with TRBD2. The CDR3 runs 15 residues. Per the germline V gene, CDR1 is SNHLY and CDR2 is FYNNEI. Losses at the gene ends were 5 bases for V and 0 bases for J; bases not matched to a gene: 4. The DNA for the CDR3 is TGTGCCAGCAGTTCGGGAGGCCTAGCCAAAAACATTCAGTACTTC. It is translated as CASSSGGLAKNIQYF.

This clone was counted a single time. The rearrangement uses TRBV5-4 and TRBJ2-2, with 12 nucleotides matching TRBD2. This CDR3 is built from 17 residues. Germline V gene data show CDR1 as SGHNT and CDR2 as YYREEE (reference sequence). Trimming cost V 4 bases and J 6 bases; bases outside gene matches: 10. Here the CDR3 DNA reads TGTGCCAGCAGCCTAGGACTAGCGGGAAACATGGCCGGGGAGCTGTTTTTT. It yields the protein CASSLGLAGNMAGELFF.

The chain combines TRBV2 with TRBJ1-5; 7 nucleotides match TRBD1. The CDR3 has 16 residues. Germline V lookup: CDR1 SNHLY, CDR2 FYNNEI. Unmatched junction bases numbered 10, after V lost 5 bases and J lost 3 bases. The CDR3 protein is CASSRPGTVTNQPQHF. The CDR3 DNA reads as TGTGCCAGCAGTCGTCCCGGGACAGTTACCAATCAGCCCCAGCATTTT.

V usage is TRBV19 and J usage is TRBJ2-7, with D perhaps TRBD2 (5 bases). The CDR3 has 15 residues. The V and J ends lost 4 bases and 7 bases respectively, with 20 bases between them. Germline CDR1 reads LNHDA; CDR2 reads SQIVND (reference sequence). The CDR3 loop reads CASSTSDGPLVEQYF. CDR3 bases: TGTGCCAGTAGTACCTCGGACGGCCCACTAGTTGAGCAGTACTTC.

This chain joins TRBV6-5 and TRBJ1-3, with a tentative D call TRBD1 (5 bases). CDR3 length: 13 residues. The germline CDR1 and CDR2 sequences are MNHEY and SVGAGI. The germline V and J ends were trimmed by 4 bases and 8 bases, with 12 bases remaining between them. Written as DNA, the CDR3 is TGTGCCAGCAGTTCTTCAACAGGCGACACCATATATTTT. Translated, it gives CASSSSTGDTIYF.

The chain carries TRBV6-5 and TRBJ1-5; no reliable D call. The germline CDR1 and CDR2 sequences are MNHEY and SVGAGI. The length of the CDR3 is 14 residues. Trimming removed 6 bases at V and 2 bases at J, with 11 bases between. CDR3: CASSRTMGNQPQHF. The CDR3 region has the DNA TGTGCCAGCAGCCGGACTATGGGCAATCAGCCCCAGCATTTT.

This clone has only a few counts. The chain couples TRBV11-3 to TRBJ2-1; TRBD2 aligns across 10 bases. Losses at the gene ends were 5 bases for V and 0 bases for J; bases not matched to a gene: 10. This CDR3 is 18 amino acids long. From germline, CDR1 is SGHNT and CDR2 YENEEA. CDR3 coding DNA: TGTGCCAGCAGCCCTAGTGGGATAGCGGGAGGCTCCTACAATGAGCAGTTCTTC. It yields the protein CASSPSGIAGGSYNEQFF.

The rearrangement joins TRBV29-1 to TRBJ2-1; maybe TRBD2 (6 bases). V shed 3 bases and J shed 4 bases, with 10 bases lying between them. Germline V gives CDR1 SQVTM, CDR2 ANQGSEA. The CDR3 length is 13 residues. The CDR3 coding sequence is TGCAGCGTTGACAGGGAGGTTTACAATGAGCAGTTCTTC. Translation: CSVDREVYNEQFF.

The J gene is TRBJ2-3, the V gene TRBV10-3; TRBD1 might be the D (5 bases). The ends were cut back, 1 base at V and 2 bases at J, with 10 bases in the middle. CDR3 length equals 15 residues. The V gene's germline CDR1 is ENHRY and CDR2 SYGVKD. The CDR3 protein is CAISEWQGPTDTQYF. CDR3 DNA sequence: TGTGCCATCAGTGAGTGGCAGGGCCCCACAGATACGCAGTATTTT.

This clone was detected once. V gene TRBV27 combines with J gene TRBJ2-5, with 10 positions matching TRBD2. CDR1 is MNHEY and CDR2 is SMNVEV in the germline V gene (reference sequence). The junction had 10 bases not matched to a gene; V was cut back by 5 bases and J by 4 bases. The CDR3 contains 16 residues. The chain's CDR3 is CASSPEAGGPGETQYF. The CDR3 coding sequence is TGTGCCAGCAGTCCCGAAGCGGGAGGGCCCGGAGAGACCCAGTACTTC.

This sequence joins TRBV19 and TRBJ2-4, with 13 bases matching TRBD2. The CDR3 is made up of 20 amino acids. V shed 4 bases, J shed 1 base, and the junction held 13 bases outside the gene matches. CDR1 and CDR2 (germline): LNHDA, SQIVND (reference sequence). This CDR3 reads CASSTERTSGRAAAKNIQYF. Here the CDR3 DNA reads TGTGCCAGTAGTACCGAGCGGACTAGCGGGAGAGCGGCGGCCAAAAACATTCAGTACTTC.

The chain has TRBV9 and TRBJ1-2, with TRBD1 matching over 9 bases. Per germline, CDR1 SGDLS and CDR2 YYNGEE. This CDR3 region has 16 residues. The V segment lost 0 bases and the J segment 8 bases; nucleotides outside the gene matches: 11. DNA for the CDR3: TGTGCCAGCAGCGTAGAAGGTACAGGGGGCTTGAAAGGCTACACCTTC. Encoded protein: CASSVEGTGGLKGYTF. Based on the CDR3 plus reference TRBV9 and TRBJ1-2, the full variable domain is DSGVTQTPKHLITATGQRVTLRCSPRSGDLSVYWYQQSLDQGLQFLIQYYNGEERAKGNILERFSAQQFPDLHSELNLSSLELGDSALYFCASSVEGTGGLKGYTFGSGTRLTVV.

The rearrangement uses TRBV4-1 and TRBJ2-2; no clear D gene. CDR1 is MGHRA, CDR2 YSYEKL, per germline. The CDR3 has 17 residues. The V and J ends lost 0 bases and 1 base respectively, with 12 bases between them. DNA of the CDR3: TGCGCCAGCAGCCAAGATCAACAGCCCAAGAACACCGGGGAGCTGTTTTTT. Translating it yields CASSQDQQPKNTGELFF.

The chain employs TRBV5-4 and TRBJ2-1, with 10 bases aligning to TRBD2. Germline CDR1 is SGHNT and CDR2 is YYREEE (reference sequence). The CDR3 spans 13 residues. The J segment lost 9 bases and the V segment lost 0 bases, leaving 0 bases of the junction unmatched. The CDR3, as DNA: TGTGCCAGCAGCTTGGCTAGCGGGAGTGAGCAGTTCTTC. Translating it yields CASSLASGSEQFF.

This clone was recorded a few times. Other DNA sequences within the sample encode an identical CDR3. J is TRBJ2-7 and V is TRBV9; D might be TRBD2 (6 bases). In germline, CDR1 is SGDLS, CDR2 YYNGEE. CDR3 size: 13 residues. The ends were cut back, 0 bases at V and 5 bases at J, with 9 bases in the middle. In DNA, the CDR3 is TGTGCCAGCAGCGTAGCACTAGCTAACGAGCAGTACTTC. Its protein product is CASSVALANEQYF.

This clone was seen a handful of times. The CDR3 reads CASSPSTGAAKNIQYF. In DNA form, the CDR3 reads TGTGCCAGCAGCCCGAGTACAGGGGCAGCCAAAAACATTCAGTACTTC. This chain connects TRBV9 to TRBJ2-4, with 7 bases fitting TRBD1. The CDR3 spans 16 residues. The V gene's germline CDR1 is SGDLS and CDR2 YYNGEE. V lost 4 bases and J lost 0; bases outside the gene matches: 7.

This clone appeared a few times. V gene TRBV5-6 combines with J gene TRBJ1-5; TRBD1 aligns across 7 bases. Per the germline V gene, CDR1 is SGHDT and CDR2 is YYEEEE. The CDR3 has 16 residues. V dropped 2 bases and J dropped 6; count of bases not matched to a gene: 11. CDR3 in DNA: TGTGCCAGCAGCTTCGGCAGGGGGTGGTTCGGTCAGCCCCAGCATTTT. It codes for CASSFGRGWFGQPQHF.

This chain links TRBV5-8 with TRBJ1-5, with 8 bases matching TRBD1. The CDR3 spans 15 residues. The J segment lost 5 bases and the V segment lost 0 bases, leaving 4 bases of the junction unmatched. Germline V CDR1 and CDR2: SGHTS, YDEGEE. The CDR3 DNA reads TGTGCCAGCAGCTTGGCCAGGGGGCCCGATCAGCCCCAGCATTTT. Its protein is CASSLARGPDQPQHF.